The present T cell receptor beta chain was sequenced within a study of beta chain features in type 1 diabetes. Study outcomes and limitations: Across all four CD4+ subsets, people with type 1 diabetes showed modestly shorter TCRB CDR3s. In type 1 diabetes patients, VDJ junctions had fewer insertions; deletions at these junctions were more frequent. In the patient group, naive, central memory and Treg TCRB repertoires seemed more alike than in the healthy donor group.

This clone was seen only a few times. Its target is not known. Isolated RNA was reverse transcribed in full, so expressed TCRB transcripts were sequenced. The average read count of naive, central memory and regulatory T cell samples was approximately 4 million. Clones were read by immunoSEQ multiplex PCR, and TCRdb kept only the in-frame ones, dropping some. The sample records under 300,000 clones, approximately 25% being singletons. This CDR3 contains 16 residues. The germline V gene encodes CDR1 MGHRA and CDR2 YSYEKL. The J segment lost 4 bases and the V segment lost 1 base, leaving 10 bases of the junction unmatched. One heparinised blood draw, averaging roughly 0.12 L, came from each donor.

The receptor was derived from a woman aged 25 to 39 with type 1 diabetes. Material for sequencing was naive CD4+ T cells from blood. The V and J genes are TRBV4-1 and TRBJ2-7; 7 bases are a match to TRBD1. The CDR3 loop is CASSQGMTGFRYEQYF. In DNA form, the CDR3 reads TGCGCCAGCAGCCAAGGGATGACAGGGTTCCGATACGAGCAGTACTTC.